These 3 T cell receptor beta chains were all obtained from the same sample, sequenced in a study of blood T cell repertoires in COVID-19. Profiled with immunoSEQ multiplex PCR; TCRdb holds only in-frame clones, not every one. The top ten hold around 12% of the sample, which has 75,000 to 90,000 clones, 80% seen once. Sequenced input: peripheral blood. These receptors were collected from a woman aged 40 to 49 with active or convalescent COVID-19.

The gene calls are TRBV11-1 and TRBJ2-5; perhaps TRBD2 as D (7 bases). Per germline, CDR1 SGHAT and CDR2 FQDESV (reference sequence). The CDR3 is made up of 13 amino acids. V was clipped by 3 bases and J by 9 bases, with 14 bases between them. CDR3 sequence (DNA): TGTGCCAGCAGCTTTGGGGGGGCCGGGGCCCAGTACTTC. Its translation: CASSFGGAGAQYF.

The chain links TRBV9 to TRBJ1-2, with TRBD1 identical over 7 bases. There are 13 residues in the CDR3. Looked up from germline, CDR1 is SGDLS and CDR2 is YYNGEE. Germline trimming cut 4 bases from V and 4 bases from J; bases unmatched to any gene: 4. CDR3 coding DNA: TGTGCCAGCAGCTCGACAGGGACCTATGGCTACACCTTC. It translates to CASSSTGTYGYTF.

The chain is built from TRBV28 and TRBJ2-7; D gene unclear. The CDR3 runs to 14 residues. Trimming removed 8 bases at V and 6 bases at J, with 20 bases between. Germline V lookup: CDR1 MDHEN, CDR2 SYDVKM. This chain's CDR3 is CASLSRPPVVEQYF. CDR3 bases: TGTGCCAGCCTCAGTCGCCCACCTGTTGTCGAGCAGTACTTC.